The TCR beta chain under discussion was sequenced for a study of T cell repertoires in cytomegalovirus infection. Study-wide background: Both recently identified HLA-C-restricted and well-studied HLA-B-restricted CMV epitopes were used in the study.

Comments on this clonotype: Its antigen is undetermined.

CDR3 length: 12 residues. Looked up from germline, CDR1 is SGHVS and CDR2 is FQNEAQ. Trimming pared 6 bases from V and 4 bases from J, leaving 9 bases between. MiXCR, run by TCRdb on the reads, gives a single entry per CDR3 protein. The data contain roughly 500,000 distinct CDR3 sequences, about 33% of them seen just once; the ten biggest clones take up 17%. Study results and limitations: What dominated the ex vivo response were HLA-C-restricted CMV-specific TCR beta clonotypes.

The receptor was isolated from a human donor in good health (CMV status not recorded). Some clones in this sample may be carry-over from other donors' samples. The chain couples TRBV7-8 to TRBJ1-1, with D hard to call. The sample in question was cultured PBMCs, obtained from culture after CMV antigen stimulation. The CDR3 bases are TGTGCCAGCAGGCATAGAGGCACTGAAGCTTTCTTT. As protein: CASRHRGTEAFF.